Sequencing of this T cell receptor beta chain was carried out in a study of beta chain features in type 1 diabetes. This clone was seen more than once but under ten times. Its target is unknown. Additional DNA sequences in this sample encode the identical CDR3. Germline CDR1 and CDR2: SGHRS and YFSETQ. The CDR3 runs 13 residues. V was cut by 4 bases and J by 2 bases, with 9 bases left in between. Expressed TCRB transcripts were sequenced after all isolated RNA was converted to cDNA. Profiled with immunoSEQ multiplex PCR; TCRdb holds only in-frame clones, not every one. The sample lists about 140,000 clones, less than 9% occurring once. Findings and caveats of the study: The naive, central memory and Treg TCRB repertoires looked more alike in patients than they did in healthy donors. Insertions were fewer and deletions more numerous at VDJ junctions in type 1 diabetes patients. There was a moderate but significant shortening of TCRB CDR3s in all four CD4+ subsets of Type 1 diabetes patients.

This clonotype originated in a woman aged 25 to 39 in good health. Sequenced: central memory CD4+ T cells from blood. The J gene is TRBJ1-2, the V gene TRBV5-1; TRBD1 is a possible D gene (6 bases). CDR3 residues: CASSPGQNYGYTF. DNA of the CDR3: TGCGCCAGCAGCCCTGGACAGAACTATGGCTACACCTTC. The full variable domain, rest sourced from reference TRBV5-1 and TRBJ1-2, is KAGVTQTPRYLIKTRGQQVTLSCSPISGHRSVSWYQQTPGQGLQFLFEYFSETQRNKGNFPGRFSGRQFSNSRSEMNVSTLELGDSALYLCASSPGQNYGYTFGSGTRLTVV.